This T cell receptor beta chain was captured in a study of blood T cell repertoires in COVID-19. Germline-derived CDR1 and CDR2 are MNHEY and SMNVEV (reference sequence). Deletions cut 3 bases from V and 6 bases from J, with 11 bases between. The CDR3 totals 13 residues. Profiled with immunoSEQ multiplex PCR; TCRdb holds only in-frame clones, not every one. Of tens of thousands of clones listed, 87% are singletons. The origin of this receptor is a woman of 80 years or more with active or convalescent COVID-19. The J gene is TRBJ1-2, the V gene TRBV27, with D perhaps TRBD1 (5 bases). The sequenced sample consisted of peripheral blood. In DNA, the CDR3 is TGTGCCAGCAGTTTTAGTTCAGGGAATGGCTACACCTTC. Residues: CASSFSSGNGYTF.